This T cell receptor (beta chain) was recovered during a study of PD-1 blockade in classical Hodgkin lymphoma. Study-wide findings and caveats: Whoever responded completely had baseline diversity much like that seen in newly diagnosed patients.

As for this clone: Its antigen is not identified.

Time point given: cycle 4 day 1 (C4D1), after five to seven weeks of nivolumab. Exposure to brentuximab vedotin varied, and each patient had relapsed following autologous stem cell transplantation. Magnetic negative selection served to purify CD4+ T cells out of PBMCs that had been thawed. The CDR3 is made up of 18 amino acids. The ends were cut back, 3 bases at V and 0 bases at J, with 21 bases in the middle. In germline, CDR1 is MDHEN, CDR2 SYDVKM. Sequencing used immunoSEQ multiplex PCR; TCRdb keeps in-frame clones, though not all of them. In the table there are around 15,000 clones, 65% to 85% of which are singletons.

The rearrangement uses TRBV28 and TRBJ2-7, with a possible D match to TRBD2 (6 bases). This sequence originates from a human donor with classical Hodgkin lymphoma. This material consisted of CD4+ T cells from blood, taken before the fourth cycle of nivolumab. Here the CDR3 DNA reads TGTGCCAGCAGTTTTAGGAGGGCAGTCCTCACCAGCTCCTACGAGCAGTACTTC. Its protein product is CASSFRRAVLTSSYEQYF.